The clone carrying this TCR beta chain was counted only a few times. The antigen is undetermined. J was trimmed by 5 bases and V by 5 bases; bases with no gene match: 5. This CDR3 comprises 13 residues. Germline V gene sequence: CDR1 SQVTM, CDR2 ANQGSEA. This sample is drawn from a study of identical twins. TCRdb fed the 5' RACE reads into MiXCR, producing one record per CDR3 protein. In the table there are some 460,000 distinct CDR3 sequences, 14% of which are singletons. Study conclusions and caveats: Beta out-of-frame twin sharing showed a weaker excess. Researchers caution that invariant MAIT and iNKT cells could partly confound zero-insertion analyses.

These data also formed part of another study, on yellow fever vaccine responses in identical twins.

The chain employs TRBV29-1 and TRBJ1-2, with 10 bases fitting TRBD1. The clonotype comes from a woman between 18 and 29 years old in good health. Sequencing was performed on CD4+ T cells sorted from blood. Here the CDR3 DNA reads TGCAGCGTTCGGACAGGGGGTTGGTATGGCTACACCTTC. This encodes CSVRTGGWYGYTF.